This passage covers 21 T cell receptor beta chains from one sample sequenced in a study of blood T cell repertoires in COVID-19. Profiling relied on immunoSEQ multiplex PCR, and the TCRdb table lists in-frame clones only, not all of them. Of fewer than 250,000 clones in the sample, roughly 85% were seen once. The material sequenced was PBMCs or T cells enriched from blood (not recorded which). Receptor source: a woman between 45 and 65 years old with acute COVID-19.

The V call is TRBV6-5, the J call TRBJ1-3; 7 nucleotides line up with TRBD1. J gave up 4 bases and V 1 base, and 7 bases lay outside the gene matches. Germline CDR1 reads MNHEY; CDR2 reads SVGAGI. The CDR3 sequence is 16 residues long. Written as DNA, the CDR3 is TGTGCCAGCAGTTACTATCCGACAGGGAGCGGAAACACCATATATTTT. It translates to CASSYYPTGSGNTIYF.

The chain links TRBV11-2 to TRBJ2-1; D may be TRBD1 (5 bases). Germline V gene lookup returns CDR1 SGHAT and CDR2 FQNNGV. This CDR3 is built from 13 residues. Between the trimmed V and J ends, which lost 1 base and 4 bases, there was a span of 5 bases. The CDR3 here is CASSLAGYNEQFF. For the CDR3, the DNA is TGTGCCAGCAGCTTAGCAGGGTACAATGAGCAGTTCTTC.

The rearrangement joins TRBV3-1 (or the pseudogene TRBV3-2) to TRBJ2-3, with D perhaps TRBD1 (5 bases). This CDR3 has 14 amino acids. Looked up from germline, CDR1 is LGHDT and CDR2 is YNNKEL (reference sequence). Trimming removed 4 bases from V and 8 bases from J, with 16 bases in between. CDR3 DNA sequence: TGTGCCAGCAGCCCCCGTCGTGACAGCACTACGCAGTATTTT. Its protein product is CASSPRRDSTTQYF.

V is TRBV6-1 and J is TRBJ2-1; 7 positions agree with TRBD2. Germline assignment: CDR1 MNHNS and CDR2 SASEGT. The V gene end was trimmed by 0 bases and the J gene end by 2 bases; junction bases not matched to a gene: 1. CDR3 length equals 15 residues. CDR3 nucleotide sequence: TGTGCCAGCAGTGAAGCGGGGGGGGCCTACAATGAGCAGTTCTTC. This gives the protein CASSEAGGAYNEQFF.

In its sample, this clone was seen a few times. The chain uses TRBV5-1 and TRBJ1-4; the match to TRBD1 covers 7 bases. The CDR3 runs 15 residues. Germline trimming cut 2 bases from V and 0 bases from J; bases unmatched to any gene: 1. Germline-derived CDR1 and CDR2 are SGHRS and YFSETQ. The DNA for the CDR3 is TGCGCCAGCAGCTTTACAGGGGCAACTAATGAAAAACTGTTTTTT. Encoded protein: CASSFTGATNEKLFF.

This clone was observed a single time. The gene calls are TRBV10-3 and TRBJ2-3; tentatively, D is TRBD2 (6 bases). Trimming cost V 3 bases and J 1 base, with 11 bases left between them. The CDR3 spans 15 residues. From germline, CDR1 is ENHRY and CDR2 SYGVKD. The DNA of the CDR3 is TGTGCCATCAGTGAAGGTGAGCGGGGCACAGATACGCAGTATTTT. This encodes CAISEGERGTDTQYF.

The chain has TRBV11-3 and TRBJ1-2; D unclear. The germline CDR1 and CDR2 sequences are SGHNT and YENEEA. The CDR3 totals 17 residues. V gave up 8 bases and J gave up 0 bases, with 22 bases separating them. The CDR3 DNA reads TGTGCCAGCTCTCTTACGGCGGGATTTAGCTCTAACTATGGCTACACCTTC. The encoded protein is CASSLTAGFSSNYGYTF.

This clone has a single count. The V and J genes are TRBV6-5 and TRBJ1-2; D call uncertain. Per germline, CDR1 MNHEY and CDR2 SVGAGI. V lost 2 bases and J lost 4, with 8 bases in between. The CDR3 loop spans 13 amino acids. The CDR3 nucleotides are TGTGCCAGCAGTTACGTAGCATTCTATGGCTACACCTTC. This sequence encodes CASSYVAFYGYTF.

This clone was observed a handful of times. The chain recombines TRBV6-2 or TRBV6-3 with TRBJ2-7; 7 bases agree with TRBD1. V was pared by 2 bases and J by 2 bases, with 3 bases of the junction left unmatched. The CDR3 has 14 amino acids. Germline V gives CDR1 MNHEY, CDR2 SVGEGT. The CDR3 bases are TGTGCCAGCAGTTACGGGACAGTAGCCTACGAGCAGTACTTC. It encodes CASSYGTVAYEQYF.

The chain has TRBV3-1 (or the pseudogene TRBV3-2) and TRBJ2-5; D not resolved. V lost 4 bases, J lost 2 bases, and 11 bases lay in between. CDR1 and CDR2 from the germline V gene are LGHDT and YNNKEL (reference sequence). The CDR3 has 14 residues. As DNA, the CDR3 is TGTGCCAGCAGCCTACGGGTATCACAAGAGACCCAGTACTTC. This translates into CASSLRVSQETQYF.

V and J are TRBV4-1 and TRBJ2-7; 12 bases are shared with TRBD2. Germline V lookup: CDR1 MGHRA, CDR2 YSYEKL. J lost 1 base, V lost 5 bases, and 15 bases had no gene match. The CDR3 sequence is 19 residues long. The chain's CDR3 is CASSCPPTSGSDWSYEQYF. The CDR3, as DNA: TGCGCCAGCAGCTGCCCCCCGACTAGCGGGAGTGATTGGTCCTACGAGCAGTACTTC.

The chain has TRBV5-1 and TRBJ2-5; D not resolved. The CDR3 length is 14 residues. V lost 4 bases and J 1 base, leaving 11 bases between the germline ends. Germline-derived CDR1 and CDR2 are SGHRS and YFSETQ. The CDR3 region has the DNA TGCGCCAGCAGCCTCCAGGTTGGCCAAGAGACCCAGTACTTC. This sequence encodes CASSLQVGQETQYF.

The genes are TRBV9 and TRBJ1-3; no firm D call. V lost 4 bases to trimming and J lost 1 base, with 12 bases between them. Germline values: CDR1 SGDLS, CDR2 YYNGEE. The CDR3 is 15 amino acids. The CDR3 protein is CASSTTTKSGNTIYF. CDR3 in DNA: TGTGCCAGCAGCACCACGACAAAATCTGGAAACACCATATATTTT.

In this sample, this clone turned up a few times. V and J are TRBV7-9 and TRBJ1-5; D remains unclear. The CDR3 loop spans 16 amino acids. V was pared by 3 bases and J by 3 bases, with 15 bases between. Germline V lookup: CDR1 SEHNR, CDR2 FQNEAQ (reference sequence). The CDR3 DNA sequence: TGTGCCAGCAGCTTGTATACTAAGGGAGACAATCAGCCCCAGCATTTT. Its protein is CASSLYTKGDNQPQHF. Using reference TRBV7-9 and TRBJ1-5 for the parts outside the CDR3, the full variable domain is DTGVSQNPRHKITKRGQNVTFRCDPISEHNRLYWYRQTLGQGPEFLTYFQNEAQLEKSRLLSDRFSAERPKGSFSTLEIQRTEQGDSAMYLCASSLYTKGDNQPQHFGDGTRLSIL.

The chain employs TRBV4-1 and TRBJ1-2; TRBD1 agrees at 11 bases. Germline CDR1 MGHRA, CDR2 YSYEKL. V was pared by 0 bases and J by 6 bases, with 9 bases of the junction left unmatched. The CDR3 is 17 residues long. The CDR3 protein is CASSQEPGQGALDGYTF. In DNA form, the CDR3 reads TGCGCCAGCAGCCAAGAACCCGGACAGGGGGCACTGGATGGCTACACCTTC.

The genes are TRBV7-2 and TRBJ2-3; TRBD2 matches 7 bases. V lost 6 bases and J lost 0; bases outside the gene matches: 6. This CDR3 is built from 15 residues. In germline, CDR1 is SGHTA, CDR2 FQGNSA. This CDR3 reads CASRAAGVSTDTQYF. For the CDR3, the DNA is TGTGCCAGCAGGGCCGCGGGGGTTAGCACAGATACGCAGTATTTT.

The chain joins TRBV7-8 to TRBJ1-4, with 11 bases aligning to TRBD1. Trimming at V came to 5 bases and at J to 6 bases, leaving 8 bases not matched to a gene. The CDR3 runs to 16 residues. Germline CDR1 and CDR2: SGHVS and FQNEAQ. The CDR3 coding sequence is TGTGCCAGCAGCCGATCCCGGGACAGGGGGGATGAAAAACTGTTTTTT. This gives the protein CASSRSRDRGDEKLFF.

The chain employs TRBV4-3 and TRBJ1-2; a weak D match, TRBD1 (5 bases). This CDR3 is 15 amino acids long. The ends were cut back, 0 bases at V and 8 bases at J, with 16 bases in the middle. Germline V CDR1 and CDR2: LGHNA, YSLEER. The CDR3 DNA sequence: TGCGCCAGCAGCCAAGATCTTTCGGGGGGAGAGGGCTACACCTTC. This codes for CASSQDLSGGEGYTF.

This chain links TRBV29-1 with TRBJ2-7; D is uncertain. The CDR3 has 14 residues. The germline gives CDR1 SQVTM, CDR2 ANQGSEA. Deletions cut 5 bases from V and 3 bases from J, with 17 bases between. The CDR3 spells CSVLGPPSYYEQYF. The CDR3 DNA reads TGCAGCGTTCTGGGCCCACCATCGTACTACGAGCAGTACTTC.

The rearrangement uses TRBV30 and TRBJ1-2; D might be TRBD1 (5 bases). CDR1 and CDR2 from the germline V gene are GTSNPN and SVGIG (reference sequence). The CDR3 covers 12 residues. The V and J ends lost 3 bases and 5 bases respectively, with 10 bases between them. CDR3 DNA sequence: TGTGCCTGGAGCGTAGCAGGGTATGGCTACACCTTC. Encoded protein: CAWSVAGYGYTF.

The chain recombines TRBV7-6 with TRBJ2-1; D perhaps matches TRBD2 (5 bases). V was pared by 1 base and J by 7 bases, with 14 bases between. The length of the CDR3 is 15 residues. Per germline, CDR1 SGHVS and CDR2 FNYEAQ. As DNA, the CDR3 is TGTGCCAGCAGCTTAGGGAGGTCCCGAGGGAATGAGCAGTTCTTC. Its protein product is CASSLGRSRGNEQFF.